Given below is one TCR beta chain in context. Its target is unknown. Germline V CDR1 and CDR2: MNHEY, SMNVEV (reference sequence). The CDR3 sequence is 14 residues long. V lost 0 bases to trimming and J lost 4 bases, with 7 bases between them. Clones were read by immunoSEQ multiplex PCR, and TCRdb kept only the in-frame ones, dropping some. The sample consists of 69,000 or so clones, almost 85% of them appearing once. The sample is drawn from a study of OX40 agonist ivuxolimab in advanced cancers. About the research overall: Hepatocellular carcinoma, melanoma, renal cell or head and neck cancer affected the dose-escalation patients.

Overall study results and limits: The average count of expanded clones was higher among CD8+ T cells than among CD4+. The antigen specificity of the peripheral T cells (those that were expanded) was not determined.

J is TRBJ2-1 and V is TRBV27, with a weak D call TRBD1 (5 bases). The sequencing used CD4+ or CD8+ T cells sorted from blood, collected in a trial of the OX40 agonist ivuxolimab. This receptor was identified in an adult with an advanced solid tumor such as melanoma, head and neck, liver or kidney cancer. CDR3 bases: TGTGCCAGCAGTTTATCTTACAGGTACAATGAGCAGTTCTTC. Its translation: CASSLSYRYNEQFF.